This entry lists 28 T cell receptor beta chains sequenced from one sample in a study of T-cell memory formation after mild COVID-19. TCRdb re-analysed the 5' RACE reads in MiXCR, keeping a single row per CDR3 protein. The table lists roughly 130,000 distinct CDR3 sequences, roughly 6% of them singletons, with 2% to 2.5% in the top ten. The source material was PBMCs or a T cell subset sorted from them (not recorded which). These receptor sequences come from an adult woman who had mild COVID-19 (a few samples of this study predate the infection). Cell type and time point are not known.

This clonotype was seen repeatedly, ten times or more. The V call is TRBV7-9, the J call TRBJ1-3; no firm D call. Germline V gene lookup returns CDR1 SEHNR and CDR2 FQNEAQ (reference sequence). Deletions cut 0 bases from V and 0 bases from J, with 6 bases between. The CDR3 length is 15 residues. Here the CDR3 reads CASSLAGGSGNTIYF. In nucleotides, the CDR3 is TGTGCCAGCAGCTTAGCAGGCGGCTCTGGAAACACCATATATTTT.

This clonotype occurred a few times. The chain is built from TRBV18 and TRBJ1-5; D is perhaps TRBD1 (5 bases). The CDR3 has 15 residues. V was trimmed by 3 bases and J by 4 bases, leaving 13 bases between them. Germline V gene lookup returns CDR1 KGHSH and CDR2 LQKENI. The CDR3 region is CASSPGTQENQPQHF. Here the CDR3 DNA reads TGTGCCAGCTCACCCGGGACGCAAGAAAATCAGCCCCAGCATTTT.

The chain uses TRBV12-3 or TRBV12-4 and TRBJ1-2; 9 nucleotides agree with TRBD1. The trim removed 1 base at V and 4 bases at J, leaving 4 bases unmatched. The CDR3 totals 15 residues. The CDR3 spells CASSLVSTGGYGYTF. The DNA of the CDR3 is TGTGCCAGCAGTTTAGTCTCGACAGGGGGCTATGGCTACACCTTC.

This rearrangement joins TRBV20-1 to TRBJ2-5; 7 bases align to TRBD2. With V trimmed by 6 bases and J by 2 bases, 12 bases remained unmatched. The CDR3 has 15 residues. Germline CDR1 is DFQATT and CDR2 is SNEGSKA (reference sequence). The CDR3 region is CSAGSQTSKQETQYF. The CDR3 DNA is TGCAGTGCCGGAAGCCAGACTAGCAAACAAGAGACCCAGTACTTC.

This chain uses TRBV11-2 with TRBJ1-2; no definite D call. The germline V gene has CDR1 SGHAT and CDR2 FQNNGV. This CDR3 comprises 13 residues. Trimming stripped 7 bases from V and 6 bases from J, with 15 bases between. The CDR3 DNA follows: TGTGCCAGCACGTCGACGGGAAATGATGGCTACACCTTC. Its translation: CASTSTGNDGYTF. Based on the CDR3 plus reference TRBV11-2 and TRBJ1-2, the full variable domain is EAGVAQSPRYKIIEKRQSVAFWCNPISGHATLYWYQQILGQGPKLLIQFQNNGVVDDSQLPKDRFSAERLKGVDSTLKIQPAKLEDSAVYLCASTSTGNDGYTFGSGTRLTVV.

This rearrangement joins TRBV7-9 to TRBJ1-1; perhaps TRBD1 as D (5 bases). The CDR3 sequence is 15 residues long. Trimming cost V 5 bases and J 1 base, with 14 bases left between them. Germline assignment: CDR1 SEHNR and CDR2 FQNEAQ (reference sequence). The CDR3 sequence: CASSQSRQGNTEAFF. CDR3 DNA: TGTGCCAGCAGCCAAAGTAGGCAGGGGAACACTGAAGCTTTCTTT.

This clonotype was seen ten or more times. The CDR3 DNA is TGTGCCAGCAGCTTAGAAGGTACAGGGAGAGATACGCAGTATTTT. It translates to CASSLEGTGRDTQYF. The chain has TRBV11-2 and TRBJ2-3, with a weak D call TRBD1 (6 bases). Germline V gene lookup returns CDR1 SGHAT and CDR2 FQNNGV. The CDR3 runs 15 residues. V was trimmed by 0 bases and J by 5 bases, leaving 12 bases between them. Full variable domain (remainder filled in from reference TRBV11-2 and TRBJ2-3): EAGVAQSPRYKIIEKRQSVAFWCNPISGHATLYWYQQILGQGPKLLIQFQNNGVVDDSQLPKDRFSAERLKGVDSTLKIQPAKLEDSAVYLCASSLEGTGRDTQYFGPGTRLTVL.

This clonotype has only a few counts. The chain has TRBV24-1 and TRBJ2-2; tentatively, D is TRBD1 (5 bases). The CDR3 loop spans 13 amino acids. The germline gives CDR1 KGHDR, CDR2 SFDVKD. Trimming took 3 bases from V and 10 from J, leaving 11 bases between them. The CDR3: CATSDARAEELFF. As DNA, the CDR3 is TGTGCCACCAGTGATGCCAGGGCAGAGGAGCTGTTTTTT.

This clonotype appeared many times. The chain has TRBV9 and TRBJ1-6; 7 nucleotides agree with TRBD1. Unmatched junction bases numbered 4, after V lost 1 base and J lost 6 bases. Germline loops: CDR1 SGDLS, CDR2 YYNGEE. This CDR3 comprises 15 residues. The CDR3 region is CASSVRAGGNSPLHF. The CDR3 region has the DNA TGTGCCAGCAGCGTACGGGCAGGGGGTAATTCACCCCTCCACTTT.

This clonotype came up a few times. The chain is built from TRBV11-3 and TRBJ2-1; D gene unclear. V was pared by 0 bases and J by 6 bases, with 9 bases between. Germline CDR1 reads SGHNT; CDR2 reads YENEEA. This CDR3 has 14 residues. The CDR3 bases are TGTGCCAGCAGCTTAGATAGTCTTTCCAATGAGCAGTTCTTC. The encoded protein is CASSLDSLSNEQFF.

This clonotype was detected ten times or more. The chain uses TRBV5-1 and TRBJ1-5, with a weak D call TRBD1 (6 bases). Trimming took 2 bases from V and 4 from J, leaving 10 bases between them. From germline, CDR1 is SGHRS and CDR2 YFSETQ. This CDR3 is built from 14 residues. The CDR3 region has the DNA TGCGCCAGCAGCTTATCCGACAGGAATCAGCCCCAGCATTTT. Protein: CASSLSDRNQPQHF.

The table lists this clonotype with many counts. This chain connects TRBV9 to TRBJ2-7; no clear D. The CDR3 consists of 14 residues. Trimming pared 0 bases from V and 6 bases from J, leaving 13 bases between. The germline CDR1 and CDR2 sequences are SGDLS and YYNGEE. CDR3 nucleotides: TGTGCCAGCAGCGTAGACGCCACCCTCGGCGAGCAGTACTTC. Its translation is CASSVDATLGEQYF.

At least ten counts were recorded for this clonotype. V gene TRBV12-3 or TRBV12-4 combines with J gene TRBJ2-3; possibly TRBD2 for D (5 bases). Between the trimmed V and J ends, which lost 6 bases and 3 bases, there was a span of 13 bases. The CDR3 contains 14 residues. The CDR3 loop reads CASSTGSGTDTQYF. As DNA, the CDR3 is TGTGCCAGCAGCACGGGGTCCGGGACAGATACGCAGTATTTT.

In this sample, this clonotype turned up many times. The chain has TRBV12-3 or TRBV12-4 and TRBJ1-1; 7 nucleotides align to TRBD1. The CDR3 is made up of 11 amino acids. V gave up 7 bases and J gave up 11 bases; unmatched junction bases: 7. The DNA for the CDR3 is TGTGCCAGCACCCAGGGGGTGAGGGCTTTCTTT. It encodes CASTQGVRAFF.

V and J are TRBV5-4 and TRBJ1-6; unclear D gene. CDR3 size: 12 residues. Germline lookup yields CDR1 SGHNT and CDR2 YYREEE (reference sequence). V was pared by 4 bases and J by 7 bases, with 6 bases between. CDR3 bases: TGTGCCAGCAGCAACGAGAATTCACCCCTCCACTTT. This translates into CASSNENSPLHF. The whole variable domain, remainder taken from reference TRBV5-4 and TRBJ1-6, is ETGVTQSPTHLIKTRGQQVTLRCSSQSGHNTVSWYQQALGQGPQFIFQYYREEENGRGNFPPRFSGLQFPNYSSELNVNALELDDSALYLCASSNENSPLHFGNGTRLTVT.

Here the CDR3 DNA reads TGTGCCATCAGCCCTACAGGGGACACGCAGTATTTT. As protein: CAISPTGDTQYF. The chain carries TRBV10-3 and TRBJ2-3; 7 bases are a match to TRBD1. Germline assignment: CDR1 ENHRY and CDR2 SYGVKD. The V gene end was trimmed by 6 bases and the J gene end by 9 bases; junction bases not matched to a gene: 6. CDR3 size: 12 residues.

The chain carries TRBV7-2 and TRBJ2-3; D ambiguous. Looked up from germline, CDR1 is SGHTA and CDR2 is FQGNSA. The V end was cut by 1 base, the J end by 4 bases, with 15 bases between. The CDR3 is 16 amino acids. This CDR3 reads CASSLVPRSEADTQYF. CDR3 nucleotide sequence: TGTGCCAGCAGCTTAGTGCCGCGGTCCGAGGCAGATACGCAGTATTTT.

This clonotype appeared many times. The chain combines TRBV20-1 with TRBJ2-3; 11 bases line up with TRBD2. CDR3 size: 17 residues. The germline gives CDR1 DFQATT, CDR2 SNEGSKA (reference sequence). Unmatched junction bases numbered 9, after V lost 1 base and J lost 3 bases. Here the CDR3 reads CSARVAGGPLTTDTQYF. The DNA for the CDR3 is TGCAGTGCTAGAGTAGCGGGAGGGCCTTTGACGACAGATACGCAGTATTTT.

This clonotype occurred a few times. The chain carries TRBV4-3 and TRBJ1-2; D possibly corresponds to TRBD1 (5 bases). CDR1 and CDR2 (germline): LGHNA, YSLEER. The CDR3 length is 16 residues. V was clipped by 4 bases and J by 6 bases, with 21 bases between them. The CDR3 region has the DNA TGCGCCAGCAGCCTTCACGTCTTCAGGGAGTTAAATGGCTACACCTTC. Translation: CASSLHVFRELNGYTF.

This clonotype was counted only a few times. The V call is TRBV15, the J call TRBJ1-2; possibly TRBD1 for D (5 bases). Germline CDR1 is LNHNV and CDR2 is YYDKDF (reference sequence). V was clipped by 5 bases and J by 9 bases, with 31 bases between them. This CDR3 is 18 amino acids long. CDR3 amino acids: CATSVTRTPRTTGGSYTF. Here the CDR3 DNA reads TGTGCCACCAGCGTGACCAGGACACCTCGAACCACTGGCGGGAGCTACACCTTC.

This clonotype occurred many times. The junction departs from germline at one end; a sequencing error may be responsible. The J gene is TRBJ2-5, the V gene TRBV5-1; the match to TRBD2 covers 10 bases. The CDR3 extends over 13 amino acids. Germline V gives CDR1 SGHRS, CDR2 YFSETQ. The CDR3 sequence: CASSLAGGETQYF. As DNA, the CDR3 is TGTGCCAGCAGCTTAGCGGGGGGAGAGACCCAGTACTTC.

This clonotype was seen many times. The chain uses TRBV27 and TRBJ1-5, with a possible D match to TRBD1 (5 bases). Germline V gives CDR1 MNHEY, CDR2 SMNVEV (reference sequence). There are 18 residues in the CDR3. V lost 2 bases and J 1 base, leaving 18 bases between the germline ends. The CDR3: CASSLRGAGTGSNQPQHF. The DNA of the CDR3 is TGTGCCAGCAGTTTAAGGGGTGCGGGGACCGGGAGCAATCAGCCCCAGCATTTT.

V usage is TRBV5-1 and J usage is TRBJ1-1; no definite D call. This CDR3 has 14 residues. Looked up from germline, CDR1 is SGHRS and CDR2 is YFSETQ. V lost 4 bases and J 0 bases, leaving 10 bases between the germline ends. The CDR3: CASSPEAVNTEAFF. In DNA, the CDR3 is TGCGCCAGCAGCCCGGAGGCGGTGAACACTGAAGCTTTCTTT.

The chain links TRBV7-2 to TRBJ2-2; D might be TRBD2 (7 bases). Trimming removed 1 base at V and 6 bases at J, with 9 bases between. This CDR3 spans 14 amino acids. CDR1 is SGHTA, CDR2 FQGNSA, per germline. The CDR3 loop reads CASSLVGGPGELFF. Written as DNA, the CDR3 is TGTGCCAGCAGCTTAGTGGGGGGGCCCGGGGAGCTGTTTTTT.

A few counts support this clonotype. The genes are TRBV24-1 and TRBJ2-5, with D tentatively TRBD2 (6 bases). V was pared by 1 base and J by 5 bases, with 10 bases between. This CDR3 is built from 14 residues. The germline gives CDR1 KGHDR, CDR2 SFDVKD. DNA of the CDR3: TGTGCCACCAGTGATTTCGCTCGGGGGGAGACCCAGTACTTC. Its translation: CATSDFARGETQYF.

This clonotype was detected ten times or more. The chain is built from TRBV6-6 and TRBJ2-1; D ambiguous. The CDR3 sequence is 15 residues long. V lost 2 bases and J 0 bases, leaving 8 bases between the germline ends. Germline V gene data show CDR1 as MNHNY and CDR2 as SVGAGI (reference sequence). The CDR3 bases are TGTGCCAGCAGTTACGAATGGAGCTCCTACAATGAGCAGTTCTTC. Protein: CASSYEWSSYNEQFF.

The table lists this clonotype with many counts. In DNA, the CDR3 is TGTGCCACCAGTGATTCCCACATCTACGAGCAGTACTTC. Translation gives CATSDSHIYEQYF. The J gene is TRBJ2-7, the V gene TRBV24-1, with D hard to call. The CDR3 consists of 13 residues. The V end lost 2 bases, the J end lost 3 bases, and 7 bases lay between the germline ends. Germline values: CDR1 KGHDR, CDR2 SFDVKD.

This clonotype was observed many times. This rearrangement joins TRBV3-1 to TRBJ2-7, with D perhaps assigned TRBD1 or TRBD2 (6 bases each). Germline V CDR1 and CDR2: LGHDT, YNNKEL (reference sequence). This CDR3 contains 12 residues. Trimming took off 1 base at V and 10 bases at J, with 11 bases between the two ends. The CDR3 DNA sequence: TGTGCCAGCAGCCAAGCTGGGGGGACACAGTACTTC. Translated, it gives CASSQAGGTQYF.